Each of the 10 T cell receptor beta chains below was sequenced from the same sample in a study of T-cell memory formation after mild COVID-19. Each CDR3 protein gets one entry after TCRdb re-called the 5' RACE reads with MiXCR. Of around 250,000 distinct CDR3 sequences in the sample, more than 8% were seen once. The sample taken for sequencing was PBMCs or a T cell subset sorted from them (not recorded which). The source is a man aged 18 to 29 who had mild COVID-19 (a few samples of this study predate the infection). Cell type and time point are not known.

In its sample, this clonotype was seen a few times. Compared with germline, one end of the junction differs, possibly owing to a read error. The chain joins TRBV12-3 or TRBV12-4 to TRBJ1-1; maybe TRBD1 (5 bases). The CDR3 extends over 14 amino acids. The CDR3, as DNA: TGTGCCAGCAGTTTTGCCCAGGGAGACACTGAAGCCTTCTTT. Encoded protein: CASSFAQGDTEAFF.

There are a few counts of this clonotype. The V gene is TRBV5-1, the J gene TRBJ2-1; weak D call: TRBD2 (6 bases). Deletions cut 7 bases from V and 10 bases from J, with 24 bases between. CDR1 SGHRS and CDR2 YFSETQ come from the germline V gene. CDR3 length equals 15 residues. The chain's CDR3 is CASGPGTRLSSEQFF. CDR3 DNA sequence: TGCGCCAGCGGCCCCGGGACTCGGCTATCCTCCGAGCAGTTCTTC.

The chain is built from TRBV9 and TRBJ1-4, with D possibly TRBD1 on 5 matching bases. CDR1 and CDR2 from the germline V gene are SGDLS and YYNGEE. The germline V and J ends were trimmed by 6 bases and 2 bases, with 5 bases remaining between them. CDR3 size: 12 residues. CDR3 region: CASKGTNEKLFF. The CDR3, as DNA: TGTGCCAGCAAGGGGACTAATGAAAAACTGTTTTTT.

This clonotype has more than one count but fewer than ten. CDR3 sequence (DNA): TGTGCCAGCTCACCGCCCGGGACAGGCCAAGAGACCCAGTACTTC. Translation gives CASSPPGTGQETQYF. The chain employs TRBV18 and TRBJ2-5, with 8 bases lining up with TRBD1. The V gene's germline CDR1 is KGHSH and CDR2 LQKENI. With V trimmed by 3 bases and J by 1 base, 4 bases remained unmatched. CDR3 length equals 15 residues.

There are many counts of this clonotype. V and J are TRBV3-1 and TRBJ2-1; 14 bases match TRBD2. Trimming cost V 4 bases and J 11 bases; bases outside gene matches: 4. The CDR3 runs to 14 residues. The germline CDR1 and CDR2 sequences are LGHDT and YNNKEL (reference sequence). The CDR3 loop reads CASSLGTSGSKQFF. The CDR3 DNA follows: TGTGCCAGCAGCCTCGGGACTAGCGGGAGTAAGCAGTTCTTC.

This clonotype was counted between two and nine times. The chain carries TRBV20-1 and TRBJ1-1, with 8 bases identical to TRBD1. This CDR3 has 13 residues. The ends lost 2 bases at V and 3 bases at J; junction bases unmatched: 2. The germline CDR1 and CDR2 sequences are DFQATT and SNEGSKA (reference sequence). The CDR3 region is CSARNRGDTEAFF. The CDR3 coding sequence is TGCAGTGCTAGAAACAGGGGGGACACTGAAGCTTTCTTT.

This clonotype was counted between two and nine times. The chain carries TRBV4-1 and TRBJ2-3; 7 nucleotides agree with TRBD2. CDR1 MGHRA and CDR2 YSYEKL come from the germline V gene. The V gene end was trimmed by 4 bases and the J gene end by 1 base; junction bases not matched to a gene: 5. This CDR3 is 15 amino acids long. The CDR3 is CASSPPSGGTDTQYF. The CDR3 DNA reads as TGCGCCAGCAGCCCCCCGAGCGGGGGCACAGATACGCAGTATTTT.

The chain is built from TRBV28 and TRBJ2-4, with D possibly matching TRBD2 (6 bases). Per the germline V gene, CDR1 is MDHEN and CDR2 is SYDVKM. The CDR3 extends over 12 amino acids. The V and J ends lost 3 bases and 8 bases respectively, with 8 bases between them. CDR3 nucleotide sequence: TGTGCCAGCAGTTTCCGCGGGGACATTCAGTACTTC. Protein sequence: CASSFRGDIQYF. Based on the CDR3 plus reference TRBV28 and TRBJ2-4, the full variable domain is DVKVTQSSRYLVKRTGEKVFLECVQDMDHENMFWYRQDPGLGLRLIYFSYDVKMKEKGDIPEGYSVSREKKERFSLILESASTNQTSMYLCASSFRGDIQYFGAGTRLSVL.

A few counts support this clonotype. V and J are TRBV6-5 and TRBJ1-1, with D possibly TRBD1 on 6 matching bases. This CDR3 region has 14 residues. Germline-derived CDR1 and CDR2 are MNHEY and SVGAGI. Trimming cost V 6 bases and J 7 bases, with 18 bases left between them. CDR3 loop: CASRHRVEEGEAFF. The CDR3 DNA is TGTGCCAGCAGACACAGGGTAGAGGAGGGTGAAGCTTTCTTT.

V and J are TRBV6-5 and TRBJ2-2; maybe TRBD1 (5 bases). Trimming left V 5 bases short and J 3 bases short, with 13 bases between. In germline, CDR1 is MNHEY, CDR2 SVGAGI. The CDR3 loop spans 15 amino acids. CDR3 in DNA: TGTGCCAGCAGTCTCGTTTGGGGCGACACCGGGGAGCTGTTTTTT. Translated: CASSLVWGDTGELFF.